This entry lists 2 T cell receptor beta chains sequenced from one sample in a study of PD-L1 blockade in urothelial cancer. Time point of the sample: pretreatment peripheral blood. The assay was immunoSEQ multiplex PCR, and TCRdb's table has in-frame clones only and misses some. The data show 58,000 or so clones, 65% to 90% seen once. The sample here was PBMCs, taken around atezolizumab (anti-PD-L1) treatment. These receptors were collected from a man aged 65 to 79 with urothelial cancer.

This sequence joins TRBV18 and TRBJ2-7; the match to TRBD1 covers 7 bases. CDR1 KGHSH and CDR2 LQKENI come from the germline V gene. CDR3 length: 14 amino acids. The trim removed 0 bases at V and 9 bases at J, leaving 8 bases unmatched. CDR3 bases: TGTGCCAGCTCACCACCTGACAGGGCCCACTGGCAGTACTTC. Amino acid sequence: CASSPPDRAHWQYF.

V gene TRBV10-3 combines with J gene TRBJ2-2; a weak D match, TRBD2 (5 bases). The germline gives CDR1 ENHRY, CDR2 SYGVKD. V gave up 8 bases and J gave up 5 bases, with 18 bases separating them. This CDR3 has 15 residues. The CDR3 coding sequence is TGTGCCATCTCGTTTGAGGGAGCGGAGACCGGGGAGCTGTTTTTT. Protein: CAISFEGAETGELFF.